This TCR beta chain was captured by sequencing in a study of OX40 agonist ivuxolimab in advanced cancers. J gave up 5 bases and V 3 bases, and 6 bases lay outside the gene matches. The germline gives CDR1 GTSNPN, CDR2 SVGIG (reference sequence). The CDR3 consists of 15 residues. Overall study findings and caveats: The mean number of expanded clones was higher in CD8+ T cells than in CD4+.

A remark on this clone: As yet, its antigen is unknown.

Sequenced by immunoSEQ multiplex PCR; TCRdb stores in-frame clones only, minus some. The sample shows tens of thousands of clones, about 90% of them seen only once. The starting material was CD4+ or CD8+ T cells sorted from blood, obtained in a trial of the OX40 agonist ivuxolimab. The rearrangement joins TRBV30 to TRBJ2-2; 10 nucleotides line up with TRBD1. The receptor was isolated from an adult with an advanced solid tumor such as melanoma, head and neck, liver or kidney cancer. CDR3: CAWSGDRGLTGELFF. The DNA for the CDR3 is TGTGCCTGGAGCGGGGACAGGGGTTTAACCGGGGAGCTGTTTTTT.